One T cell receptor (beta chain) is described in this entry. What this receptor recognizes is not known. Per-nucleotide qualities are absent, and no much larger clonotype sits a single base away. This record comes from a study of OX40 agonist ivuxolimab in advanced cancers. General notes on the study: Ivuxolimab was a fully human IgG2 agonistic monoclonal antibody targeting the costimulatory receptor OX40 (CD134). Intravenous ivuxolimab was administered to patients every 2 weeks at six dose levels: 0.01, 0.1, 0.3, 1.5, 3 and 10 mg/kg. Among the 52 dose-escalation patients, about 20 had hepatocellular carcinoma, around 15 melanoma, 9 renal cell carcinoma and 9 head and neck cancer. A male proportion of 82.7% and a mean age of 60 years, ranging from about 20 to 80, were recorded for the dose-escalation cohort. Prior anti-PD-1, anti-PD-L1 or anti-CTLA-4 therapy was permitted, and checkpoint inhibitors had been received by about 44% of dose-escalation patients. Partial responses occurred in three dose-escalation patients: two with cutaneous melanoma and one with hepatocellular carcinoma. Peripheral TCRbeta sequencing was intended to test whether TCR sequence diversity was altered and clonal T-cell expansion was caused by ivuxolimab. The monotherapy dose-escalation portion (N ≈ 52 patients) of the phase I ivuxolimab trial is reported in the paper. The study at large found these results: After ivuxolimab, more expanded clones were found on average in CD8+ T cells than in CD4+ T cells. At doses of 0.1 to 3.0 mg/kg, clonal expansion of both CD4+ and CD8+ T cells in blood was seen between baseline and week 6. In partial responders in the 0.1-3.0 mg/kg groups, normalized peripheral clonal expansion was found to be among the lowest, especially among CD8+ T cells. Low levels of normalized T-cell clonal expansion were also seen in some patients who did not respond. The antigen specificity of the clonally expanded peripheral T cells was not determined.

For sequencing of the TCRbeta CDR3 region, genomic DNA was extracted from the sorted cells. The immunoSEQ Assay was used to sequence the TCRbeta CDR3 regions. The table comes from immuneACCESS by way of TCRdb, which keeps in-frame sequences with V and J called. Part of the clones is missing from these tables; in studies checked, under half for an unresolved V gene and the rest for unknown reasons. For this sample the table gives over 50,000 clones, of which around 92% were detected only once. The leading ten clones occupy 20% to 30% of the sample. Here V drops 0 bases and J drops 6 bases, and the junction holds 9 bases not matched to any gene. From the germline V gene, CDR1 is SGHDT and CDR2 is YYEEEE. The CDR3, cysteine through phenylalanine, is 16 amino acids long. The CDR3 DNA has 48 bases and is translated from base 1. The trial excluded patients who had a history of autoimmune disease or were on systemic immunosuppression. Peripheral blood for TCR sequencing was drawn from every dose cohort at baseline, at cycle 4 day 1 and at cycle 7 day 1. Samples came from an open-label, multicenter, first-in-human phase I dose-escalation trial of ivuxolimab. The trial enrolled adults with locally advanced or metastatic head and neck squamous cell, hepatocellular, melanoma or renal cell carcinoma. Before TCR sequencing, CD4+ T cells and CD8+ T cells were sorted from peripheral blood as separate populations.

The chain is assembled from TRBV5-6 and TRBJ1-5; 7 bases in the junction line up with TRBD1. This specimen was CD4+ or CD8+ T cells sorted from blood, taken in a trial of the OX40 agonist ivuxolimab. This clonotype was sampled from an adult with an advanced solid tumor such as melanoma, head and neck, liver or kidney cancer. In nucleotides, the sequence is TGTGCCAGCAGCTTGGCCTTACAGGGGAGTAGTCAGCCCCAGCATTTT. Protein translation: CASSLALQGSSQPQHF. With the rest looked up from the reference TRBV5-6 and TRBJ1-5 genes rather than sequenced, the full variable domain is DAGVTQSPTHLIKTRGQQVTLRCSPKSGHDTVSWYQQALGQGPQFIFQYYEEEERQRGNFPDRFSGHQFPNYSSELNVNALLLGDSALYLCASSLALQGSSQPQHFGDGTRLSIL.